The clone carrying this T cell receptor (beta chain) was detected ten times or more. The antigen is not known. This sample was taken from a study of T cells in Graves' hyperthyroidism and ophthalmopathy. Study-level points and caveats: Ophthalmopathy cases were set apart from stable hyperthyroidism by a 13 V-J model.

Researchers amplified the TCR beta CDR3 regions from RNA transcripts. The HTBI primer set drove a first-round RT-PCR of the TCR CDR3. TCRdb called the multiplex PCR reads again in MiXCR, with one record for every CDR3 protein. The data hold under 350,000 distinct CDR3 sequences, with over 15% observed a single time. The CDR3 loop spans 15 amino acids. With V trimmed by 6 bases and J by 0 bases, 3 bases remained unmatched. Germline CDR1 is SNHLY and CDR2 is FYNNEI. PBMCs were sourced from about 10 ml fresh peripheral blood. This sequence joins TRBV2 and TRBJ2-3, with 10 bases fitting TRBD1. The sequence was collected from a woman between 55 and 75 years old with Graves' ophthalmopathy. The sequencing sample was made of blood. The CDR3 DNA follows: TGTGCCAGCAGAGGACAGGGGGTGAGCACAGATACGCAGTATTTT. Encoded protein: CASRGQGVSTDTQYF.